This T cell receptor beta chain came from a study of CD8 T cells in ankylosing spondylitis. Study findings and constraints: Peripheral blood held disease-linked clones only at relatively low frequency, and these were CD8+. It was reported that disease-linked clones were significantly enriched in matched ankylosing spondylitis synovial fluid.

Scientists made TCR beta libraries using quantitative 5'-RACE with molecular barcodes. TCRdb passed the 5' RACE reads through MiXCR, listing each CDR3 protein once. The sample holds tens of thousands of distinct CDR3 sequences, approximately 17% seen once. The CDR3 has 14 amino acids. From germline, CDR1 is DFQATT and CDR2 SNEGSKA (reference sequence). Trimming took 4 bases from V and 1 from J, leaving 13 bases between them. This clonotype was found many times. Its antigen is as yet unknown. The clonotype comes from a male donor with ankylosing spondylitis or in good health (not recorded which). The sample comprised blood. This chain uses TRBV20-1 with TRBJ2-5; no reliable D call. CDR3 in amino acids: CSATRQIRQETQYF. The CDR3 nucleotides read TGCAGTGCTACGCGTCAGATCCGCCAAGAGACCCAGTACTTC.